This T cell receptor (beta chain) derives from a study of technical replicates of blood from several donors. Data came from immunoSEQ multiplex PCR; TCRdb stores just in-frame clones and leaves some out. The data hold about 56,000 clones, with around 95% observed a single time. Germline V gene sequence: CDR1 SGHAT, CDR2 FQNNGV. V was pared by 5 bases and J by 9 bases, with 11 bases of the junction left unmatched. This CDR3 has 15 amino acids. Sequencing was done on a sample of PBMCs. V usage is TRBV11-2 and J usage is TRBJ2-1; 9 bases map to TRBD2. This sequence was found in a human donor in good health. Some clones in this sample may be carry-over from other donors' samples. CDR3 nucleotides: TGTGCCAGCAGCATTCTAGCGGGACGGTGGAGTGAGCAGTTCTTC. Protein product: CASSILAGRWSEQFF.